One sample yielded the 3 T cell receptor beta chains listed below, sequenced in a study of cytomegalovirus exposure and HLA in healthy donors. The PCR used 60 Vbeta and 13 Jbeta primers. Clones were sequenced by immunoSEQ multiplex PCR, and TCRdb holds only the in-frame ones, with some missing. The repertoire includes fewer than 180,000 clones, 79% of them detected once, and about 4% sits in the top ten. What was sequenced was PBMCs. The receptors come from a human donor in good health.

The rearrangement joins TRBV28 to TRBJ2-3; TRBD2 might be the D (6 bases). The V and J ends lost 7 bases and 4 bases respectively, with 24 bases between them. Germline assignment: CDR1 MDHEN and CDR2 SYDVKM. CDR3 length equals 17 residues. CDR3 in amino acids: CASTSGGGRAPSDTQYF. The CDR3 DNA follows: TGTGCCAGCACCTCCGGGGGTGGGCGGGCTCCCTCAGATACGCAGTATTTT.

The J gene is TRBJ2-5, the V gene TRBV7-2, with unresolved D. Gene TRBJ2-7 matches the end of the DNA better, so the J call may be wrong. This CDR3 spans 11 amino acids. Looked up from germline, CDR1 is SGHTA and CDR2 is FQGNSA. DNA of the CDR3: TGTGCCAGCAGCTCTACCTACGAGCAGTACTTC. Translated: CASSSTYEQYF.

The chain recombines TRBV4-3 with TRBJ2-7; weak D call: TRBD1 (6 bases). The CDR3 contains 17 residues. V dropped 0 bases and J dropped 2 bases, with 17 bases sitting between them. The germline V gene encodes CDR1 LGHNA and CDR2 YSLEER. CDR3 amino acids: CASSQDLTQTGTYEQYF. CDR3 sequence (DNA): TGCGCCAGCAGCCAAGATCTTACCCAGACAGGAACCTACGAGCAGTACTTC.